This T cell receptor (beta chain) was identified during a study of PD-1 blockade in mismatch repair-deficient tumors. Overall study: Patients had approximately 11 mismatch repair-deficient cancer types, all previously treated and progressing.

Mismatch repair deficiency was confirmed in all patients, by PCR or immunohistochemistry. Three pembrolizumab responders had their TCRs sequenced. Data came from immunoSEQ multiplex PCR; TCRdb stores just in-frame clones and leaves some out. The sample has around 62,000 clones; about 72% are singletons. With respect to this clone: The target antigen is unknown.

General observations from the study: Rapid post-treatment expansion, then contraction, generally preceding radiologic response, marked tumor-resident clones.

V shed 2 bases and J 4 bases; nucleotides not matched to a gene: 9. Per the germline V gene, CDR1 is SGDLS and CDR2 is YYNGEE. This CDR3 region has 16 residues. The source was peripheral blood, collected 2 weeks after starting pembrolizumab. The J gene is TRBJ1-3, the V gene TRBV9; the match to TRBD1 covers 7 bases. The receptor's source is an adult with mismatch repair-deficient cancer. The CDR3 loop reads CASSVTGANSGNTIYF. In nucleotides, the CDR3 is TGTGCCAGCAGCGTTACAGGGGCCAACTCAGGAAACACCATATATTTT.